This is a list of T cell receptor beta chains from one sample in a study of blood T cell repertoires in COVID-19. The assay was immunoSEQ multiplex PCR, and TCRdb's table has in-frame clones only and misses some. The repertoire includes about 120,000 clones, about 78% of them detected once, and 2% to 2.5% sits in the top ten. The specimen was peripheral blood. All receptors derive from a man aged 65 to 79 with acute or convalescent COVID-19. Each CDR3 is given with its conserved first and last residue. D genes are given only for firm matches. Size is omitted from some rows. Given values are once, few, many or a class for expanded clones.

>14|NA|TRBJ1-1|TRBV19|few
CASSTGHSNTEAFF
TGTGCCAGTAGTACGGGACACTCGAACACTGAAGCTTTCTTT
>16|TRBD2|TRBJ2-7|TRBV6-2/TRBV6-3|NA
CASSYTPGGTPDEQYF
TGTGCCAGCAGTTACACCCCGGGGGGGACCCCCGACGAGCAGTACTTC
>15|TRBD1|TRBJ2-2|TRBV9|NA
CASRETGDFTGELFF
TGTGCCAGCAGGGAGACAGGGGATTTCACCGGGGAGCTGTTTTTT
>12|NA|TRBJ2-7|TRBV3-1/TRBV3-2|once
CASAAGGYEQYF
TGTGCCAGCGCAGCAGGGGGGTACGAGCAGTACTTC
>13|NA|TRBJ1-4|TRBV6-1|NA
CASSETRTSTLFF
TGTGCCAGCAGTGAGACCAGGACTTCAACCCTGTTTTTT
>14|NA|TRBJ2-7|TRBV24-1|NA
CATSDFYSPGEQYF
TGTGCCACCAGTGATTTTTACAGCCCTGGCGAGCAGTACTTC
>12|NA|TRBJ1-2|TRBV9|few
CASSVGGKGYTF
TGTGCCAGCAGCGTAGGAGGGAAGGGCTACACCTTC
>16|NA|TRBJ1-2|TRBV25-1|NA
CASSDRTASGSWGYTF
TGTGCCAGCAGTGACAGGACAGCCTCGGGTTCTTGGGGCTACACCTTC
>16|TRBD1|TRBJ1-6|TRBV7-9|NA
CASSRNLGQGGSPLHF
TGTGCCAGCAGCCGAAATCTGGGACAGGGAGGTTCACCCCTCCACTTT
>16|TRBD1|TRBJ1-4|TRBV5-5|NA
CASSPGTGGSNEKLFF
TGTGCCAGCAGTCCCGGGACAGGGGGTTCTAATGAAAAACTGTTTTTT